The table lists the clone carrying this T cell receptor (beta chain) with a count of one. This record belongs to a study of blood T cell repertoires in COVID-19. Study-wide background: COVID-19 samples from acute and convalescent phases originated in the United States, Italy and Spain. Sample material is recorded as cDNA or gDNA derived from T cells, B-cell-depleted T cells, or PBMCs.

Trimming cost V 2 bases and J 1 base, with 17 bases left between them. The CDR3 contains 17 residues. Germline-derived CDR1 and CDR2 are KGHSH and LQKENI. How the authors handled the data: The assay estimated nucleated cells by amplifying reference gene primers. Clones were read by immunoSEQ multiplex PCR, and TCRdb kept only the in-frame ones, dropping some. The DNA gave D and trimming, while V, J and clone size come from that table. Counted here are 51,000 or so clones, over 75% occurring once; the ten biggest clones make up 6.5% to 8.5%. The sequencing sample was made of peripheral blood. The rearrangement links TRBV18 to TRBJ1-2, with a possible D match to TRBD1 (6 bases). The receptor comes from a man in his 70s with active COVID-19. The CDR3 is CASSPAGVASVNYGYTF. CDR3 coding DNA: TGTGCCAGCTCACCAGCAGGGGTAGCGAGCGTTAACTATGGCTACACCTTC.